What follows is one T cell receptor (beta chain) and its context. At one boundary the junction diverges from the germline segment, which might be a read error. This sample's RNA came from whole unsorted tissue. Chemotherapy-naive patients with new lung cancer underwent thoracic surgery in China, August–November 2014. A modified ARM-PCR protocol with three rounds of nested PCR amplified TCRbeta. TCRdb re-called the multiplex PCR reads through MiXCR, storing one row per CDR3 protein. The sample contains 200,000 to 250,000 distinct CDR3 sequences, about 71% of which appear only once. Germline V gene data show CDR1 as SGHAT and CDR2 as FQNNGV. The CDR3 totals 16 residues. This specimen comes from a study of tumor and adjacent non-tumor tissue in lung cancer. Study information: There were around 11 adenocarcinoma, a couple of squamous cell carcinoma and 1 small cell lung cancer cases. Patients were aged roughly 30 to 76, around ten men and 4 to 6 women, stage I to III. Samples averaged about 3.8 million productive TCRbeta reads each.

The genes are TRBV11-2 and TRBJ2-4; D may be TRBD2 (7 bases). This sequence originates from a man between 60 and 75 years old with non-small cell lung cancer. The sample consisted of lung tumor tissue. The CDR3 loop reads CVSSSPGRGDKNIQYF. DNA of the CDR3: TGTGTCAGCAGCTCCCCGGGGAGGGGGGATAAAAACATTCAGTACTTC.